Each of the 20 T cell receptor beta chains below was sequenced from the same sample in a study of shared clonotypes between healthy human individuals. Profiled with immunoSEQ multiplex PCR; TCRdb holds only in-frame clones, not every one. The data hold about 500,000 clones, with approximately 71% observed a single time. The sequencing input was PBMCs. These receptors originate from a woman between 40 and 50 years old in good health. Some clones in this sample may be carry-over from other donors' samples.

The chain joins TRBV2 to TRBJ2-1; 10 bases are a match to TRBD2. CDR3 length: 15 residues. J gave up 8 bases and V 6 bases, and 10 bases lay outside the gene matches. Germline values: CDR1 SNHLY, CDR2 FYNNEI. CDR3 sequence (DNA): TGTGCCAGCAGACTAGGGCTAGCGGGAGTTGATGAGCAGTTCTTC. Residues: CASRLGLAGVDEQFF.

The gene calls are TRBV29-1 and TRBJ2-7, with TRBD1 as a possible D gene (6 bases). There are 15 residues in the CDR3. Trimming left V 0 bases short and J 3 bases short, with 15 bases between. Germline CDR1 is SQVTM and CDR2 is ANQGSEA. CDR3 in amino acids: CSVEDSRGSGYEQYF. Here the CDR3 DNA reads TGCAGCGTTGAAGATTCCAGGGGCTCTGGCTACGAGCAGTACTTC.

This clone was counted between two and nine times. This may stem from a read error, because a much larger clone lies one nucleotide away. The same CDR3 arises from other DNA sequences in this sample as well. V gene TRBV10-3 combines with J gene TRBJ1-1; TRBD1 might be the D (5 bases). The CDR3 consists of 14 residues. Germline V CDR1 and CDR2: ENHRY, SYGVKD. CDR3: CAISGGWLNTEAFF. For the CDR3, the DNA is TGTGCCATCAGTGGGGGCTGGCTGAACACTGAGGCTTTCTTT.

The V call is TRBV30, the J call TRBJ1-3; the match to TRBD1 covers 8 bases. V lost 2 bases to trimming and J lost 4 bases; unmatched junction nucleotides: 4. The CDR3 totals 14 residues. Germline V gene lookup returns CDR1 GTSNPN and CDR2 SVGIG (reference sequence). CDR3: CAWSMGTGGNTIYF. The CDR3 DNA follows: TGTGCCTGGAGTATGGGGACAGGAGGAAACACCATATATTTT.

A remark on this clone: Only one base separates this from a far larger clonotype, so it likely reflects a read error. Other DNA sequences in the same sample also yield this CDR3. The J gene is TRBJ1-2, the V gene TRBV7-6; D gene unclear. CDR1 is SGHVS, CDR2 FNYEAQ, per germline. The CDR3 is 17 residues long. The CDR3 sequence: CASSEGRPPLANYGYTF. In DNA form, the CDR3 reads TGTGCCAGCAGCGAGGGTCGGCCGCCCCTAGCTAACTACGGCTACACCTTC.

The gene calls are TRBV27 and TRBJ1-1; no clear D gene. The CDR3 is 13 amino acids. V was pared by 3 bases and J by 1 base, with 6 bases between. The V gene's germline CDR1 is MNHEY and CDR2 SMNVEV (reference sequence). CDR3 protein: CASSFRWNTEAFF. The CDR3, as DNA: TGTGCCAGCAGTTTCCGTTGGAACACTGAAGCTTTCTTT.

In the case of this clone: Distinct nucleotide sequences in the sample also encode this CDR3. The chain couples TRBV7-3 to TRBJ1-2; TRBD1 is a possible D gene (6 bases). Trimming shortened V by 5 bases and J by 2 bases, and 9 bases separated the two germline ends. Germline loops: CDR1 SGHTA, CDR2 FQGTGA. This CDR3 has 13 amino acids. CDR3 residues: CASSPDRNYGYTF. The CDR3 region has the DNA TGTGCCAGCAGCCCCGACAGGAACTATGGCTACACCTTC.

The rearrangement uses TRBV5-1 and TRBJ2-3; TRBD2 aligns across 9 bases. J was trimmed by 2 bases and V by 4 bases; bases with no gene match: 8. CDR3 length: 16 residues. Germline CDR1 reads SGHRS; CDR2 reads YFSETQ. For the CDR3, the DNA is TGCGCCAGCAGCCTGGGGACTAGCCGATTCACAGATACGCAGTATTTT. Amino acids: CASSLGTSRFTDTQYF.

This chain connects TRBV15 to TRBJ2-5; maybe TRBD1 (6 bases). This CDR3 has 12 amino acids. Trimming took off 8 bases at V and 2 bases at J, with 9 bases between the two ends. The germline V gene has CDR1 LNHNV and CDR2 YYDKDF (reference sequence). In nucleotides, the CDR3 is TGTGCCACCGGACAGCAACAAGAGACCCAGTACTTC. Translation: CATGQQQETQYF. The whole variable domain, filled in from reference TRBV15 and TRBJ2-5, reads DAMVIQNPRYQVTQFGKPVTLSCSQTLNHNVMYWYQQKSSQAPKLLFHYYDKDFNNEADTPDNFQSRRPNTSFCFLDIRSPGLGDTAMYLCATGQQQETQYFGPGTRLLVL.

This clone is a singleton in its sample. The likely explanation is a read error, given a far larger clone one base away. The chain employs TRBV28 and TRBJ2-5, with D uncertain. The V gene lost 7 bases and the J gene lost 1 base, with 7 bases spanning the gap. This CDR3 contains 12 residues. CDR1 is MDHEN, CDR2 SYDVKM, per germline. The CDR3 loop reads CASTRAQETQYF. The CDR3 DNA is TGTGCCAGCACCCGGGCCCAAGAGACCCAGTACTTC.

The genes are TRBV5-1 and TRBJ2-2, with 9 bases fitting TRBD1. The ends lost 3 bases at V and 4 bases at J; junction bases unmatched: 13. The CDR3 is 18 amino acids. CDR1 SGHRS and CDR2 YFSETQ come from the germline V gene. CDR3 in DNA: TGCGCCAGCAGCTCGAAACAGGGGGCGAATCTCCTCACCGGGGAGCTGTTTTTT. Residues: CASSSKQGANLLTGELFF.

This clone was picked up many times. The chain uses TRBV30 and TRBJ2-3, with 9 bases lining up with TRBD1. The CDR3 contains 15 residues. V lost 4 bases to trimming and J lost 5 bases; unmatched junction nucleotides: 10. Germline lookup yields CDR1 GTSNPN and CDR2 SVGIG (reference sequence). The DNA of the CDR3 is TGTGCCTGGAACCTACAGGGGGCGTCGGAAGATACGCAGTATTTT. Protein product: CAWNLQGASEDTQYF.

This clone was observed a handful of times. The chain couples TRBV7-8 to TRBJ1-1; possibly TRBD1 for D (6 bases). The germline V gene has CDR1 SGHVS and CDR2 FQNEAQ. The CDR3 length is 15 residues. The V and J ends lost 5 bases and 7 bases respectively, with 20 bases between them. The CDR3 region has the DNA TGTGCCAGCAGCCCCTGGGGGCAGGGGATAGGTGAAGCTTTCTTT. Translating it yields CASSPWGQGIGEAFF.

This chain joins TRBV7-6 and TRBJ2-2; 8 nucleotides match TRBD1. Per germline, CDR1 SGHVS and CDR2 FNYEAQ. The CDR3 is 18 amino acids. J was trimmed by 0 bases and V by 1 base; bases with no gene match: 7. The CDR3 DNA sequence: TGTGCCAGCAGCTTAGTGGGGACAGGCATAACGAACACCGGGGAGCTGTTTTTT. Encoded protein: CASSLVGTGITNTGELFF.

The gene calls are TRBV9 and TRBJ2-7; D remains ambiguous. This CDR3 is built from 13 residues. Trimming removed 2 bases at V and 6 bases at J, with 12 bases between. CDR1 is SGDLS, CDR2 YYNGEE, per germline. The CDR3 bases are TGTGCCAGCAGCGTTTGCGGTGAATGCGAGCAGTACTTC. Translation gives CASSVCGECEQYF.

This clone was seen at least ten times. This rearrangement joins TRBV27 to TRBJ2-1; D might be TRBD2 (6 bases). V dropped 7 bases and J dropped 7 bases, with 20 bases sitting between them. The germline V gene has CDR1 MNHEY and CDR2 SMNVEV (reference sequence). The CDR3 spans 15 residues. CDR3 nucleotides: TGTGCCAGCATTCTTAGCTGGAGGGCCCGGAATGAGCAGTTCTTC. Translating gives CASILSWRARNEQFF.

This clone was seen once. CDR3 nucleotide sequence: TGTGCCAGCAGTGAAGATAGCGGAACTACCTCCTACGAGCAGTACTTC. Amino acids: CASSEDSGTTSYEQYF. The chain couples TRBV6-1 to TRBJ2-5; D might be TRBD2 (6 bases). The tail of the sequence fits TRBJ2-7 better, so the J call may be wrong. Germline V CDR1 and CDR2: MNHNS, SASEGT. This CDR3 is built from 16 residues.

This clone occurred a few times. The likely explanation is a read error, given a far larger clone one base away. Other DNA variants within this sample encode the same CDR3. The V and J genes are TRBV27 and TRBJ1-5; D remains ambiguous. The CDR3 loop spans 14 amino acids. Germline CDR1 reads MNHEY; CDR2 reads SMNVEV (reference sequence). The CDR3 here is CASSPLGRDQPQHF. DNA for the CDR3: TGTGCCAGCAGTCCACTCGGGCGAGATCAGCCCCAACATTTT.

The chain uses TRBV6-1 and TRBJ2-5; no firm D call. The V and J ends lost 7 bases and 3 bases respectively, with 12 bases between them. CDR1 is MNHNS, CDR2 SASEGT, per germline. The CDR3 loop spans 13 amino acids. The CDR3 protein is CASKRPTEETQYF. In nucleotides, the CDR3 is TGTGCCAGCAAACGGCCCACCGAAGAGACCCAGTACTTC.

The rearrangement joins TRBV9 to TRBJ2-1; 10 positions match TRBD1. The trim removed 0 bases at V and 9 bases at J, leaving 3 bases unmatched. The CDR3 totals 14 residues. Germline-derived CDR1 and CDR2 are SGDLS and YYNGEE. The CDR3 protein is CASSVAGTGVEQFF. CDR3 bases: TGTGCCAGCAGCGTAGCCGGGACAGGGGTTGAGCAGTTCTTC.